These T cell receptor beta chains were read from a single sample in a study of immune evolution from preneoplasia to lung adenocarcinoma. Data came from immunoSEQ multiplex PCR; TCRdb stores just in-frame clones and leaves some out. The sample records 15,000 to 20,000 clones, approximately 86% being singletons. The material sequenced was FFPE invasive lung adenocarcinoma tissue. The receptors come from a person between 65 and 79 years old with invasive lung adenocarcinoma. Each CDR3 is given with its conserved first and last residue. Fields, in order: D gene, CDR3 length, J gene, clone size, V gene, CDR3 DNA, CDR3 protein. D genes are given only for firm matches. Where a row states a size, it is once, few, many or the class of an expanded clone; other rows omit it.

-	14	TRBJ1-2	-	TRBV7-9	TGTGCCAGCAGCCCCTGGGATTTGGGCGTAGGCTACACCTTC	CASSPWDLGVGYTF
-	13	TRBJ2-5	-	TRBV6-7	TGTGCCAGCCCGAGGGGAACCTGGGGGACCCAGTACTTC	CASPRGTWGTQYF
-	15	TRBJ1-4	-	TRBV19	TGTGCCAGTAGTTCGGAGACCTCAACTAATGAAAAACTGTTTTTT	CASSSETSTNEKLFF
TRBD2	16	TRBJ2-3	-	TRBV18	TGTGCCAGCTCCTCCGCCCCGGGAGGGCTTACAGATACGCAGTATTTT	CASSSAPGGLTDTQYF
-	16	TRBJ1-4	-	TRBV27	TGTGCCAGCAGTTTGGGCCAGGGGAGGGGTAATGAAAAACTGTTTTTT	CASSLGQGRGNEKLFF
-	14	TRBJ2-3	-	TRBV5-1	TGCGCCAGCAGCACAGGGGGGGGCGCAGATACGCAGTATTTT	CASSTGGGADTQYF
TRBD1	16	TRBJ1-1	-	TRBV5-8	TGTGCCAGCAGCTTGGAACAGGGGGCCTCGAACACTGAAGCTTTCTTT	CASSLEQGASNTEAFF
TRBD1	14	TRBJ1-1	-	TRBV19	TGTGCCAGTACCTTCAGGGGGATGAACACTGAAGCTTTCTTT	CASTFRGMNTEAFF
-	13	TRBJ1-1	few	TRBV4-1	TGCGCCAGCAGCCACGGAGGGTATCGGGAAGCTTTCTTT	CASSHGGYREAFF
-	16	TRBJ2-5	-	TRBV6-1	TGTGCCAGCAGAGAACCAGGACTCCCGAGGGGGGAGACCCAGTACTTC	CASREPGLPRGETQYF
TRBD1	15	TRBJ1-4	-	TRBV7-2	TGTGCCAGCAGTCCATCAGGGGGCAACAGTGAAAAACTGTTTTTT	CASSPSGGNSEKLFF
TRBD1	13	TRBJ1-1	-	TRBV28	TGTGCCAGCAGTAAGGGACAGGGGGCAACGGCTTTCTTT	CASSKGQGATAFF
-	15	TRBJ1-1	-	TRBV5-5	TGTGCCAGCAGCTTGGGGACCGACCCAGACACTGAAGCTTTCTTT	CASSLGTDPDTEAFF
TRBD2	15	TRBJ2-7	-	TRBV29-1	TGCAGCGTTGAACGGGCGGGAGTTCCCCCCTACGAGCAGTACTTC	CSVERAGVPPYEQYF
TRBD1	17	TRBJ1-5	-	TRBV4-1	TGCGCCAGCAGCCCGGACAGGGTACCTTTTAGCAATCAGCCCCAGCATTTT	CASSPDRVPFSNQPQHF
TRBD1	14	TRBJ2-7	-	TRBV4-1	TGCGCCAGCAGCCGACAGGGGGACTCCTACGAGCAGTACTTC	CASSRQGDSYEQYF
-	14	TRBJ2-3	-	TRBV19	TGTGCCAGTAAACAGTCCCAAGGGACAGATACGCAGTATTTT	CASKQSQGTDTQYF
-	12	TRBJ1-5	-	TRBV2	TGTGCCAGCAGTGTGGGGGTCCAGCCCCAGCATTTT	CASSVGVQPQHF
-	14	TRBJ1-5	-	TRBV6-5	TGTGCCAGCAGCCACGGGGCTAGGCATCAGCCCCAGCATTTT	CASSHGARHQPQHF
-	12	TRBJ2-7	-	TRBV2	TGTGCCAGCAGTGTGGGGGTCTACGAGCAGTACTTC	CASSVGVYEQYF
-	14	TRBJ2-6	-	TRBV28	TGTGCCAGCAGTTTCCTCTCTGGGGCCAACGTCCTGACTTTC	CASSFLSGANVLTF
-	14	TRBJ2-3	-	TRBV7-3	TGTGCCAGCAGCTTCGGGGACAACACAGATACGCAGTATTTT	CASSFGDNTDTQYF
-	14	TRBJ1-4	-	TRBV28	TGTGCCAGCACCGGGGGTGGGGAATGGGAAAAACTGTTTTTT	CASTGGGEWEKLFF
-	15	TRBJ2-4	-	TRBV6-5	TGTGCCAGCAGCCCGACAGTCCTAGCCAAAAACATTCAGTACTTC	CASSPTVLAKNIQYF
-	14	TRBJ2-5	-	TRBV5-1	TGCGCCAGCAGCTTGGATACAGGCCAAGAGACCCAGTACTTC	CASSLDTGQETQYF
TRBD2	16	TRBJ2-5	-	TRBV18	TGTGCCAGCTCACCTGAGTCTCTAGCGGGAGGGGAGACCCAGTACTTC	CASSPESLAGGETQYF
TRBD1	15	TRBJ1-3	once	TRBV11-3	TGTGCCAGCAGCCCAGGACAGGGCCCGGGAAACACCATATATTTT	CASSPGQGPGNTIYF
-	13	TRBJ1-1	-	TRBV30	TGTGCCGGAACCAGGTCCCCCTCTCCTGAAGCTTTCTTT	CAGTRSPSPEAFF
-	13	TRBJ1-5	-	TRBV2	TGTGCCAGCAATGGACAGCGCAATCAGCCCCAGCATTTT	CASNGQRNQPQHF
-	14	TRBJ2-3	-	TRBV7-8	TGTGCCAGCAGCCCCACTACTAGCACAGATACGCAGTATTTT	CASSPTTSTDTQYF
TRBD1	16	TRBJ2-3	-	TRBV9	TGTGCCAGCAGCGTTCTAGGACAGGGGAGCACAGATACGCAGTATTTT	CASSVLGQGSTDTQYF
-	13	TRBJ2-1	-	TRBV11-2	TGTGCCAGCAGCTTAGGGCGGGAAGGGGAGCAGTTCTTC	CASSLGREGEQFF
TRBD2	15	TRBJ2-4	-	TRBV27	TGTGCCAGCAGTTTATACGGGGGGGCAGGAAACATTCAGTACTTC	CASSLYGGAGNIQYF